This T cell receptor (beta chain) is from a study of blood T cells in healthy people across ages. It was with a sample-barcoded 5' primer and a J-beta primer mix that a second PCR of about 6 to 11 cycles was run. Via MiXCR, TCRdb re-called the 5' RACE reads, giving one row per CDR3 protein. The repertoire holds 1.5 million to 2 million distinct CDR3 sequences, with around 50% as singletons. Total RNA, at least 5.5 micrograms per sample, was extracted from PBMCs. This clonotype was counted a single time. Trimming stripped 0 bases from V and 10 bases from J, with 11 bases between. Germline CDR1 and CDR2: SGHKS and YYEKEE (reference sequence). The CDR3 totals 13 residues.

The clonotype comes from a woman aged 40 to 49 in good health. This rearrangement joins TRBV5-5 to TRBJ2-1; a weak D match, TRBD2 (6 bases). The sample was blood. The CDR3: CASSLVGGFEQFF. The DNA for the CDR3 is TGTGCCAGCAGCTTGGTGGGGGGATTCGAGCAGTTCTTC.